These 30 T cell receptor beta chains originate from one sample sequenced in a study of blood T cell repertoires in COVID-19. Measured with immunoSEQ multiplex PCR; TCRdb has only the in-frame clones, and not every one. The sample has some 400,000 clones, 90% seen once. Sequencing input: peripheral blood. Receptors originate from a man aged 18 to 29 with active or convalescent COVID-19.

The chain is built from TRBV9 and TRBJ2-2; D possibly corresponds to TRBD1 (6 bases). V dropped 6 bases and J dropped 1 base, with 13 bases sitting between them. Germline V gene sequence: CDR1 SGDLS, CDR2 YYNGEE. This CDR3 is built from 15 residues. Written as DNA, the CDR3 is TGTGCCAGCACTTTGGGGACACTGAACACCGGGGAGCTGTTTTTT. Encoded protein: CASTLGTLNTGELFF.

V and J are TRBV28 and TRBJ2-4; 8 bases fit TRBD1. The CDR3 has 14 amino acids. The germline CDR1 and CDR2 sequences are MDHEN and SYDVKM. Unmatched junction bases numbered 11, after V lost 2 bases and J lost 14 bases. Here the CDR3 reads CASSLLLDRAGKYF. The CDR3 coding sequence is TGTGCCAGCAGTTTACTCCTGGACAGGGCGGGGAAGTACTTC.

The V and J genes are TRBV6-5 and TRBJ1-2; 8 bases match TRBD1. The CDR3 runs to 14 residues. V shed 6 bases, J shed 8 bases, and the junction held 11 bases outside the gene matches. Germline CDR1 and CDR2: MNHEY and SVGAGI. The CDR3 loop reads CASSYDRGRVGYTF. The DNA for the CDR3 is TGTGCCAGCAGCTACGACAGGGGTAGAGTAGGCTACACCTTC.

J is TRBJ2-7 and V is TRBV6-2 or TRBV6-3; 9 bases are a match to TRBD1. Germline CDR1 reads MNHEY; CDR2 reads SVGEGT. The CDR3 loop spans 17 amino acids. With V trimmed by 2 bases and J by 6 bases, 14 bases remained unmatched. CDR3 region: CASSYNVLRDRVCEQYF. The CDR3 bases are TGTGCCAGCAGTTACAATGTTCTCCGGGACAGGGTCTGCGAGCAGTACTTC.

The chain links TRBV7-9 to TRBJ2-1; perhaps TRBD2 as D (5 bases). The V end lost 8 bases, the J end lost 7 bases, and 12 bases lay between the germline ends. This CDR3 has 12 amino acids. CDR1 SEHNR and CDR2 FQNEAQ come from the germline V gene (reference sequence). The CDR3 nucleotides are TGTGCCAGCGGGGTCCCGGGGAATGAGCAGTTCTTC. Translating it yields CASGVPGNEQFF.

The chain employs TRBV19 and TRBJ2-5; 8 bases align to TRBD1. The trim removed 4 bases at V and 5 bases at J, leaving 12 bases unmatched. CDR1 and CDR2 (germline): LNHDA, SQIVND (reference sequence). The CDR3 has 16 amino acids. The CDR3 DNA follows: TGTGCCAGTAGTACCCGGACAGGGATGGGGCGCGAGACCCAGTACTTC. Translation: CASSTRTGMGRETQYF.

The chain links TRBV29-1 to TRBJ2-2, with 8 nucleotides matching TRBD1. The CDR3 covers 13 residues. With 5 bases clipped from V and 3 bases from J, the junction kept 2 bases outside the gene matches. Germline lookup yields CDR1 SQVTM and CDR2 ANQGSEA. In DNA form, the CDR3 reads TGCAGCGTTCGACAGGGGTACACCGGGGAGCTGTTTTTT. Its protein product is CSVRQGYTGELFF.

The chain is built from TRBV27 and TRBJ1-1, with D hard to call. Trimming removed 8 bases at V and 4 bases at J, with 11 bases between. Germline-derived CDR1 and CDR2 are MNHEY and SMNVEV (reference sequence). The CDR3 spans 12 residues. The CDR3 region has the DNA TGTGCCAGCCGCGGACTCCGCACTGAAGCTTTCTTT. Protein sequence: CASRGLRTEAFF.

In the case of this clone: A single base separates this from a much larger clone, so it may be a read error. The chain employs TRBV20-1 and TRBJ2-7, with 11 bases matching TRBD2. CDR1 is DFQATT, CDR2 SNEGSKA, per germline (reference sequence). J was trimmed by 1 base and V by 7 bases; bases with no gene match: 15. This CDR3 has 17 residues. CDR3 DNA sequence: TGCAGTGTTAGTAGGGACGGAGCTAGCGGGAGGTCCTACGAGCAGTACTTC. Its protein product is CSVSRDGASGRSYEQYF.

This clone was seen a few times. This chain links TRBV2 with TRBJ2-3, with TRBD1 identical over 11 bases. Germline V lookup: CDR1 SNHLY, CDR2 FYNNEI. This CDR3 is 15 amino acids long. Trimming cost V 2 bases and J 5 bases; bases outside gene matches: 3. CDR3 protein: CASSEWDRGKDTQYF. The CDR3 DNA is TGTGCCAGCAGTGAATGGGACAGGGGGAAAGATACGCAGTATTTT. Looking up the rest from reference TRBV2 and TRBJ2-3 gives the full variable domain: EPEVTQTPSHQVTQMGQEVILRCVPISNHLYFYWYRQILGQKVEFLVSFYNNEISEKSEIFDDQFSVERPDGSNFTLKIRSTKLEDSAMYFCASSEWDRGKDTQYFGPGTRLTVL.

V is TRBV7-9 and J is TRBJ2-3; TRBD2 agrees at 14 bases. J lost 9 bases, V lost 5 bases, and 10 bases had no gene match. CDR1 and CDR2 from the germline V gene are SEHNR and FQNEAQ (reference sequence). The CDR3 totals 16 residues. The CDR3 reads CASSAGTSGRMSTQYF. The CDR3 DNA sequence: TGTGCCAGCAGCGCGGGGACTAGCGGGAGAATGTCGACGCAGTATTTT.

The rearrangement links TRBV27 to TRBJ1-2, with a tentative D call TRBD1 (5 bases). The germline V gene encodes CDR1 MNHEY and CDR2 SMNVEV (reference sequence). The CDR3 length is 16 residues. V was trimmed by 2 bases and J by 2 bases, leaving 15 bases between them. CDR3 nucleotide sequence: TGTGCCAGCAGTTTACTAGGAGCACAGGAGAACTATGGCTACACCTTC. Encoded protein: CASSLLGAQENYGYTF.

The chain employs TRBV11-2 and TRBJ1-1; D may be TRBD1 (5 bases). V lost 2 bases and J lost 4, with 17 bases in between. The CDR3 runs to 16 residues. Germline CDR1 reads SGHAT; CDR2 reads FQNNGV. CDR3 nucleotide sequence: TGTGCCAGCAGCTTAAGGGTGGGGCTCGGGAGCACTGAAGCTTTCTTT. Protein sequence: CASSLRVGLGSTEAFF. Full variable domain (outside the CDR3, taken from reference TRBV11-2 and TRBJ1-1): EAGVAQSPRYKIIEKRQSVAFWCNPISGHATLYWYQQILGQGPKLLIQFQNNGVVDDSQLPKDRFSAERLKGVDSTLKIQPAKLEDSAVYLCASSLRVGLGSTEAFFGQGTRLTVV.

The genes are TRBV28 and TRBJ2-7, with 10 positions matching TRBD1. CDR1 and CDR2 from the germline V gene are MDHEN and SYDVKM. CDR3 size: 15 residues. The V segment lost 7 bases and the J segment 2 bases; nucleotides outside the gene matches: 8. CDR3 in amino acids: CASKPPGQGPYEQYF. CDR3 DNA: TGTGCCAGCAAGCCCCCGGGACAGGGGCCCTACGAGCAGTACTTC.

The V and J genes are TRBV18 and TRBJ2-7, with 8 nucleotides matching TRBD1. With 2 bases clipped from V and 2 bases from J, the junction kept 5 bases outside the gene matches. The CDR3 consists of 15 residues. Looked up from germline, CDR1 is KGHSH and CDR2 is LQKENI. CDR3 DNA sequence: TGTGCCAGCTCACCAGGGACAGGAGACACCTACGAGCAGTACTTC. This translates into CASSPGTGDTYEQYF.

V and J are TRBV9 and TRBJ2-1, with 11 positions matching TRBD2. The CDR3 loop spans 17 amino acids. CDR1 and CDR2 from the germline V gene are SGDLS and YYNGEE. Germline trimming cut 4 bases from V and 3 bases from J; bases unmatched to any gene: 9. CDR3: CASSNSLGTSGYNEQFF. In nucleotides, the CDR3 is TGTGCCAGCAGCAACTCGCTCGGGACTAGCGGCTACAATGAGCAGTTCTTC.

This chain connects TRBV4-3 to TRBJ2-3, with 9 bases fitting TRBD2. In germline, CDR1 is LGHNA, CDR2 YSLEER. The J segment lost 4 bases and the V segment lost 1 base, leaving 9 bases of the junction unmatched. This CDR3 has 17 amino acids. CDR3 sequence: CASSQGVEREVPDTQYF. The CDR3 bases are TGCGCCAGCAGCCAAGGGGTCGAGCGGGAGGTTCCAGATACGCAGTATTTT.

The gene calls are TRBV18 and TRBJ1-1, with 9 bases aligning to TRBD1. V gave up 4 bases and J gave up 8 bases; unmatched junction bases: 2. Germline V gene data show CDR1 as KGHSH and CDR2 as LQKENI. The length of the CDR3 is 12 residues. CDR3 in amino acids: CASSRDRVEAFF. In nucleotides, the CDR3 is TGTGCCAGCTCACGGGACAGGGTGGAAGCTTTCTTT.

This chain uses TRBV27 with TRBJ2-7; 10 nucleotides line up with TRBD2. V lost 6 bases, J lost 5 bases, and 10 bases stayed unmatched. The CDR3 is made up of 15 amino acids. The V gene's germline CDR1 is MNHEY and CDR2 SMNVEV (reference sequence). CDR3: CASSPGTSGINEQYF. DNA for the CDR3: TGTGCCAGCAGCCCAGGCACTAGCGGGATTAACGAGCAGTACTTC.

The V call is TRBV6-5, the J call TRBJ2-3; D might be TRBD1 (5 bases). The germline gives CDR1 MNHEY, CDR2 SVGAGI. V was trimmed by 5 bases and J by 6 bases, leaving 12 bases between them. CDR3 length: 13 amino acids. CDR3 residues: CASSHFAGDTQYF. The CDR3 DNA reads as TGTGCCAGCAGTCACTTCGCAGGGGATACGCAGTATTTT.

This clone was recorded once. CDR3: CSVGVARLNTGELFF. As DNA, the CDR3 is TGCAGCGTTGGGGTGGCTAGACTGAACACCGGGGAGCTGTTTTTT. The rearrangement links TRBV29-1 to TRBJ2-2; D gene unclear. V was cut by 4 bases and J by 1 base, with 13 bases left in between. Germline V lookup: CDR1 SQVTM, CDR2 ANQGSEA. The CDR3 is 15 residues long.

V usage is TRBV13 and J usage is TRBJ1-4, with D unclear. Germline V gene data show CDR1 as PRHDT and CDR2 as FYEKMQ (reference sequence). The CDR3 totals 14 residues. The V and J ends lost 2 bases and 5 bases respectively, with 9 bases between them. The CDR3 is CASSLNSLNEKLFF. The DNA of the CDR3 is TGTGCCAGCAGCTTAAACAGCCTCAATGAAAAACTGTTTTTT.

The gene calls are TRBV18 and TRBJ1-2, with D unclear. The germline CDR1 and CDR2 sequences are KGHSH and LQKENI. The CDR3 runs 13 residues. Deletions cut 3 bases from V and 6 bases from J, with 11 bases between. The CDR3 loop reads CASSPGQRDGYTF. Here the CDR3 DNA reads TGTGCCAGCTCACCGGGTCAGCGGGATGGCTACACCTTC. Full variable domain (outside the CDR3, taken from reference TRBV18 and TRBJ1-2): NAGVMQNPRHLVRRRGQEARLRCSPMKGHSHVYWYRQLPEEGLKFMVYLQKENIIDESGMPKERFSAEFPKEGPSILRIQQVVRGDSAAYFCASSPGQRDGYTFGSGTRLTVV.

This chain's CDR3 is CASSEQGPTYNEQFF. The DNA of the CDR3 is TGTGCCAGCAGTGAACAGGGTCCCACCTACAATGAGCAGTTCTTC. J is TRBJ2-1 and V is TRBV2; weak D call: TRBD1 (5 bases). Germline V gives CDR1 SNHLY, CDR2 FYNNEI. V was cut by 2 bases and J by 2 bases, with 10 bases left in between. This CDR3 spans 15 amino acids.

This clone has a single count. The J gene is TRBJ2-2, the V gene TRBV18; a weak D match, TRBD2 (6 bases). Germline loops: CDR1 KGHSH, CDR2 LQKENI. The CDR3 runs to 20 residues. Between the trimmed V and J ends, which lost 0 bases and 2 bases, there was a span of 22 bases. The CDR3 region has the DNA TGTGCCAGCTCACCACCGGGCCTTACGGGGACGGACTATAACACCGGGGAGCTGTTTTTT. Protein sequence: CASSPPGLTGTDYNTGELFF.

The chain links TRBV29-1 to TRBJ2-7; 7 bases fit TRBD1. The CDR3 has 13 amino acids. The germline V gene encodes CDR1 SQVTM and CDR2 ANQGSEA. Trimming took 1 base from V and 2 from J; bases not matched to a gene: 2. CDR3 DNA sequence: TGCAGCGTTGAAGGACAGGGAACCTACGAGCAGTACTTC. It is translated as CSVEGQGTYEQYF.

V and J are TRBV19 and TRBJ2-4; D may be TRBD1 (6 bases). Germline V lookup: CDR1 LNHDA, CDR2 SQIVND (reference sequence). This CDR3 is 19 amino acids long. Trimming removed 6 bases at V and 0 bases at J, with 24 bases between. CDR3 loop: CASRNTGWGLGLAKNIQYF. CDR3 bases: TGTGCCAGTAGAAATACAGGGTGGGGGTTAGGTTTAGCCAAAAACATTCAGTACTTC.

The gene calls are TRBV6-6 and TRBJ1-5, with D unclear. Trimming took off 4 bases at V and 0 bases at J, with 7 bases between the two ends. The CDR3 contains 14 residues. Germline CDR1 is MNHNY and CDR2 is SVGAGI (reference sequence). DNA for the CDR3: TGTGCCAGCAGTTCCCTAAATAGCAATCAGCCCCAGCATTTT. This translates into CASSSLNSNQPQHF.

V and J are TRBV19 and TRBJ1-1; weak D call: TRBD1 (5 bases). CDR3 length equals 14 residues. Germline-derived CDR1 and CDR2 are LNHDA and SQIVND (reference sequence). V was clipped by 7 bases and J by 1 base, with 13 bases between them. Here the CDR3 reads CASKRQIENTEAFF. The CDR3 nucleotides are TGTGCCAGTAAGAGACAGATTGAGAACACTGAAGCTTTCTTT.

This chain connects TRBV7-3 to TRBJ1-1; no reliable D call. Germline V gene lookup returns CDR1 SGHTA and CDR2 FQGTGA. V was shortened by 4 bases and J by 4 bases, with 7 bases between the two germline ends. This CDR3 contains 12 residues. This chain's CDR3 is CASSSGGTEAFF. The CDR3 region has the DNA TGTGCCAGCAGCTCCGGCGGCACTGAAGCTTTCTTT. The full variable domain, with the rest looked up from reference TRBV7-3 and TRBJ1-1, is GAGVSQTPSNKVTEKGKYVELRCDPISGHTALYWYRQSLGQGPEFLIYFQGTGAADDSGLPNDRFFAVRPEGSVSTLKIQRTERGDSAVYLCASSSGGTEAFFGQGTRLTVV.